Listed below are T cell receptor beta chains from one sample, sequenced in a study of blood T cell repertoires in COVID-19. Sequencing used immunoSEQ multiplex PCR; TCRdb keeps in-frame clones, though not all of them. The sample shows around 220,000 clones, less than 85% of them seen only once. Sequenced: peripheral blood. These receptors were collected from a woman of 80 years or more with COVID-19, enrolled during active disease. Both conserved end residues are part of each CDR3. D genes are given only for firm matches. Rows may omit the clone size; those that give it use once, few, many or a size class.

d_call	clone_size	v_call	j_call	cdr3_nt	cdr3_aa
TRBD2	.	TRBV19	TRBJ2-2	TGTGCCAGTAGCTCCCTAGCGGGGGGGAAGACCGGGGAGCTGTTTTTT	CASSSLAGGKTGELFF
TRBD2	.	TRBV19	TRBJ2-3	TGTGCCAGCAAACGGGGGGGGTACACAGATACGCAGTATTTT	CASKRGGYTDTQYF
TRBD1	.	TRBV5-4	TRBJ2-1	TGTGCCAGCCAACGGGACAGGGGGCGAAATGAGCAGTTCTTC	CASQRDRGRNEQFF
TRBD1	once	TRBV7-2	TRBJ1-2	TGTGCCAGCAGCCCTGTGACAGGGGGCGCGGTCTATGGCTACACCTTC	CASSPVTGGAVYGYTF
TRBD1	.	TRBV11-2	TRBJ1-2	TGTGCCAGCAGCTTGCGACGGACAGGGGGTAGGGGCTACACCTTC	CASSLRRTGGRGYTF
TRBD1	few	TRBV28	TRBJ1-5	TGTGCCAGCAGTTTTATTGAGGGGGCTGGCAATCAGCCCCAGCATTTT	CASSFIEGAGNQPQHF
.	.	TRBV6-5	TRBJ1-5	TGTGCCAGCAGGGCCGGGACACGCAATCAGCCCCAGCATTTT	CASRAGTRNQPQHF
TRBD2	.	TRBV15	TRBJ2-7	TGTGCCACCAGCAGGGGACTAGCGGGGGGTGCCTACGAGCAGTACTTC	CATSRGLAGGAYEQYF
TRBD2	.	TRBV29-1	TRBJ2-7	TGCAGCGTACTCTCAAGACTAGCGGGAGGCGAGCAGTACTTC	CSVLSRLAGGEQYF
.	.	TRBV7-3	TRBJ2-5	TGTGCCAGCAGCTTAATGGGGGGAGTGGTCCAAGAGACCCAGTACTTC	CASSLMGGVVQETQYF
.	.	TRBV5-8	TRBJ2-1	TGTGCCAGCAGCTTGTTGGCCGTCTTC	CASSLLAVF
.	.	TRBV7-3	TRBJ1-2	TGTGCCAGCAGCTTACCAGGATATGGCTACACCTTC	CASSLPGYGYTF
.	.	TRBV12-5	TRBJ1-3	TGTGCTAGTGGTTTGGTACTCCATGGTGGAAACACCATATATTTT	CASGLVLHGGNTIYF
TRBD1	.	TRBV2	TRBJ2-5	TGTGCCAGCATCCAACCCGGGACAGCTCTAGAGACCCAGTACTTC	CASIQPGTALETQYF
TRBD1	.	TRBV7-3	TRBJ2-2	TGTGCCAGCAGCTTTGGACAGGGAACCGGGGAGCTGTTTTTT	CASSFGQGTGELFF
TRBD1	.	TRBV6-5	TRBJ2-2	TGTGCCAGCAGACTAACACAGGGGGCCGGGGAGCTGTTTTTT	CASRLTQGAGELFF
TRBD1	.	TRBV5-8	TRBJ1-1	TGTGCCAGCAGCTTTATGGACAGGAGGACTGAAGCTTTCTTT	CASSFMDRRTEAFF
.	.	TRBV28	TRBJ2-7	TGTGCCAGCAGTTTCCTTGGTGATACTTACTTC	CASSFLGDTYF
.	.	TRBV19	TRBJ1-2	TGTGCCAGTAGTCCGGGGGACCTTCGGGGCAATGGCTACACCTTC	CASSPGDLRGNGYTF
.	few	TRBV5-6	TRBJ1-2	TGTGCCAGCAGCTTCACAGGGAACTATGGCTACACCTTC	CASSFTGNYGYTF
TRBD2	.	TRBV9	TRBJ2-1	TGTGCCAGCAGCGGAGGACTAGTGGGTCGAGTCAATGAGCAGTTCTTC	CASSGGLVGRVNEQFF
.	.	TRBV5-1	TRBJ1-4	TGCGCCAGCAGCTCGGGGGAGTTTGGTGAAAAACTGTTTTTT	CASSSGEFGEKLFF
TRBD2	.	TRBV2	TRBJ2-2	TGTGCCAGCAGGCCAGCGGGGACCGGGGAGCTGTTTTTT	CASRPAGTGELFF
TRBD1	.	TRBV5-1	TRBJ2-5	TGCGCCAGCAGCTTAGGAGTCGCAGGACAGGGCCTAGAGACCCAGTACTTC	CASSLGVAGQGLETQYF
.	.	TRBV5-8	TRBJ1-2	TGTGCCAGCAGCTTCCAGGGTTTTGGCTACACCTTC	CASSFQGFGYTF